This TCR beta chain originates from a study of T cell responses to AZD1222 COVID-19 vaccine. Study-level findings and limits: Spike as a whole was targeted by vaccine-associated CD4 TCRs, dominant at 160-218 and 743-854. Donors in the cohort were predominantly white British and more often female, and clonal diversity was possibly underestimated. Recipients of AZD1222 seropositive at baseline numbered only 5 to 7. It was only after the peak T cell response that any repertoires were sampled.

J lost 9 bases, V lost 0 bases, and 9 bases had no gene match. Germline values: CDR1 LGHNA, CDR2 YSLEER. CDR3 size: 17 residues. On this clone itself: Its antigen remains unidentified.

Assay: immunoSEQ multiplex PCR; the TCRdb copy retains only in-frame clones and omits some. Of over 85,000 clones in the sample, about 90% were seen once. This chain joins TRBV4-3 and TRBJ1-6, with 9 bases identical to TRBD1. This TCR was recovered from an adult in good health. The sequenced sample was peripheral blood, obtained on day 0 of AZD1222 vaccination. CDR3 loop: CASSQDMVVTGGSPLHF. DNA of the CDR3: TGCGCCAGCAGCCAAGATATGGTGGTGACAGGGGGTTCACCCCTCCACTTT.